This T cell receptor (beta chain) stems from a study of cytomegalovirus exposure and HLA in healthy donors. Remarks on this clone: What it binds is unknown.

Despite likely unrecorded immune exposures, the donors were nominally healthy at the time of sampling. It was with 60 Vbeta and 13 Jbeta primers that the PCR ran. Measured with immunoSEQ multiplex PCR; TCRdb has only the in-frame clones, and not every one. Of over 85,000 clones in the sample, around 81% were seen once. Broader study findings: A few CMV-associated chains proved CMV antigen-specific in vitro. With DRB1 most and HLA-C fewest, TCR association rates differed between HLA loci in a later analysis.

The germline V gene encodes CDR1 MDHEN and CDR2 SYDVKM. Trimming cost V 5 bases and J 5 bases; bases outside gene matches: 6. This CDR3 spans 16 amino acids. Input material: PBMCs. This TCR was recovered from a man aged 40-49 years in good health and CMV-seropositive. This chain joins TRBV28 and TRBJ2-1, with TRBD2 matching 13 bases. In DNA, the CDR3 is TGTGCCAGCAGTCAACTCGGGACTAGCGGGAACAATGAGCAGTTCTTC. This codes for CASSQLGTSGNNEQFF.